The present T cell receptor (beta chain) was sequenced within a study of response to subunit inactivated influenza vaccine. This clonotype was recorded a few times. From the RT-PCR reads, TCRdb called clonotypes with MiXCR, one entry per CDR3 protein. Among 450,000 to 500,000 distinct CDR3 sequences listed, roughly 9.8% were seen once. Germline V gives CDR1 DFQATT, CDR2 SNEGSKA (reference sequence). The CDR3 extends over 16 amino acids. V lost 1 base, J lost 7 bases, and 19 bases lay in between. This receptor was taken from a man between 45 and 60 years old who received an inactivated influenza vaccine. The sample here was PBMCs from blood, taken 40 to 50 days after vaccination. The V gene is TRBV20-1, the J gene TRBJ2-2; D possibly corresponds to TRBD2 (6 bases). The CDR3 DNA follows: TGCAGTGCTAGAGTCGGGGAACTAGCTAAAATCGGGGAGCTGTTTTTT. Translation: CSARVGELAKIGELFF.